The 13 T cell receptor beta chains below all came from one sample that was sequenced in a study of T cell responses to AZD1222 COVID-19 vaccine. Assay used: immunoSEQ multiplex PCR; TCRdb lists only in-frame clones, some missing. The data show 110,000 to 150,000 clones, 80% to 90% seen once. This specimen consisted of peripheral blood, obtained on day 0 of AZD1222 vaccination. These receptors were collected from an adult in good health.

The sample holds a few counts of this clone. The chain employs TRBV25-1 and TRBJ2-7; possible D gene TRBD1, 6 bases. This CDR3 has 15 amino acids. Trimming stripped 4 bases from V and 0 bases from J, with 13 bases between. CDR1 is MGHDK and CDR2 is SYGVNS in the germline V gene. This CDR3 reads CASSGYRDNSYEQYF. CDR3 DNA: TGTGCCAGCAGTGGTTACCGGGACAACTCCTACGAGCAGTACTTC.

This clone showed up just a few times. The DNA for the CDR3 is TGCGCCAGCAGCCAAGATCCCACGAGCTATGGCTACACCTTC. Translated, it gives CASSQDPTSYGYTF. The chain couples TRBV4-3 to TRBJ1-2; D unresolved. V was cut by 0 bases and J by 4 bases, with 9 bases left in between. The germline V gene has CDR1 LGHNA and CDR2 YSLEER. This CDR3 has 14 amino acids.

The chain carries TRBV2 and TRBJ1-5; TRBD1 is a possible D gene (5 bases). This CDR3 comprises 14 residues. Germline values: CDR1 SNHLY, CDR2 FYNNEI. Trimming took 4 bases from V and 1 from J, leaving 8 bases between them. The CDR3 coding sequence is TGTGCCAGCAGTGCCAGGGAAAGCAATCAGCCCCAGCATTTT. Translating gives CASSARESNQPQHF.

CDR3 in DNA: TGTGCCAGCAGTCGACTAGCGGGCTCGACCGGGGAGCTGTTTTTT. This codes for CASSRLAGSTGELFF. The rearrangement joins TRBV3-1 (or the pseudogene TRBV3-2) to TRBJ2-2, with TRBD2 matching 10 bases. CDR3 length equals 15 residues. Germline-derived CDR1 and CDR2 are LGHDT and YNNKEL (reference sequence). V shed 6 bases and J 5 bases; nucleotides not matched to a gene: 6.

The table lists this clone with a few counts. J is TRBJ1-6 and V is TRBV5-8, with D tentatively TRBD1 (6 bases). Trimming left V 1 base short and J 9 bases short, with 14 bases between. Germline values: CDR1 SGHTS, CDR2 YDEGEE. The CDR3 totals 15 residues. The CDR3, as DNA: TGTGCCAGCAGCTTGACAGGGAGGGGCAGTTCACCCCTCCACTTT. Translation gives CASSLTGRGSSPLHF.

This clone was recorded once. This chain uses TRBV4-3 with TRBJ1-6; a possible D gene is TRBD1 (6 bases). Germline V gene lookup returns CDR1 LGHNA and CDR2 YSLEER. With 0 bases removed from V and 6 bases from J, the gap between germline ends came to 12 bases. The CDR3 loop spans 16 amino acids. CDR3 DNA: TGCGCCAGCAGCCAAGATAGGGGGGGGCTTAATTCACCCCTCCACTTT. Protein sequence: CASSQDRGGLNSPLHF.

This chain joins TRBV5-1 and TRBJ2-3, with TRBD1 as a possible D gene (6 bases). The germline V gene has CDR1 SGHRS and CDR2 YFSETQ. CDR3 length: 14 residues. V was clipped by 0 bases and J by 4 bases, with 9 bases between them. Here the CDR3 DNA reads TGCGCCAGCAGCTTGGGGGGGCTTGCAGATACGCAGTATTTT. It translates to CASSLGGLADTQYF.

This clone has only a few counts. The chain recombines TRBV9 with TRBJ2-1; 9 bases match TRBD1. The V gene's germline CDR1 is SGDLS and CDR2 YYNGEE. J lost 8 bases, V lost 0 bases, and 9 bases had no gene match. This CDR3 has 16 residues. The CDR3: CASSVEVQGARDEQFF. CDR3 bases: TGTGCCAGCAGCGTAGAGGTACAGGGGGCGAGGGATGAGCAGTTCTTC.

The chain combines TRBV6-4 with TRBJ2-7; D is ambiguous. Per germline, CDR1 MRHNA and CDR2 SNTAGT. The V end lost 9 bases, the J end lost 7 bases, and 10 bases lay between the germline ends. The CDR3 loop spans 10 amino acids. The CDR3 region has the DNA TGTGCCAGGACCGCTATTGAGCAGTACTTC. Translated: CARTAIEQYF.

The chain recombines TRBV28 with TRBJ1-4; 9 bases align to TRBD1. CDR3 length: 15 residues. J was trimmed by 5 bases and V by 6 bases; bases with no gene match: 7. Germline lookup yields CDR1 MDHEN and CDR2 SYDVKM. The CDR3 DNA sequence: TGTGCCAGCAGAAAGGTCGGGACAGGGAATGAAAAACTGTTTTTT. Protein sequence: CASRKVGTGNEKLFF.

The V call is TRBV6-5, the J call TRBJ1-5; the D is unclear. This CDR3 is built from 13 residues. Germline V gives CDR1 MNHEY, CDR2 SVGAGI. The V gene lost 7 bases and the J gene lost 0 bases, with 7 bases spanning the gap. The CDR3 sequence is CASNADSNQPQHF. The CDR3 nucleotides are TGTGCCAGCAATGCAGATAGCAATCAGCCCCAGCATTTT.

The rearrangement uses TRBV19 and TRBJ1-1; 8 nucleotides agree with TRBD1. CDR3 length: 16 residues. Germline CDR1 reads LNHDA; CDR2 reads SQIVND (reference sequence). V lost 4 bases and J lost 5; bases outside the gene matches: 12. CDR3 protein: CASSKINRGAGTEAFF. The CDR3 DNA follows: TGTGCCAGTAGTAAGATAAACAGGGGGGCGGGGACTGAAGCTTTCTTT. Complete variable domain (other parts from reference TRBV19 and TRBJ1-1): DGGITQSPKYLFRKEGQNVTLSCEQNLNHDAMYWYRQDPGQGLRLIYYSQIVNDFQKGDIAEGYSVSREKKESFPLTVTSAQKNPTAFYLCASSKINRGAGTEAFFGQGTRLTVV.

The chain is built from TRBV7-8 and TRBJ2-3, with D perhaps TRBD1 (6 bases). The CDR3 covers 13 residues. Trimming took 6 bases from V and 9 from J, leaving 16 bases between them. CDR1 is SGHVS and CDR2 is FQNEAQ in the germline V gene. The CDR3 region has the DNA TGTGCCAGCAGACTGACAGGTCCTGGAACGCAGTATTTT. It encodes CASRLTGPGTQYF.